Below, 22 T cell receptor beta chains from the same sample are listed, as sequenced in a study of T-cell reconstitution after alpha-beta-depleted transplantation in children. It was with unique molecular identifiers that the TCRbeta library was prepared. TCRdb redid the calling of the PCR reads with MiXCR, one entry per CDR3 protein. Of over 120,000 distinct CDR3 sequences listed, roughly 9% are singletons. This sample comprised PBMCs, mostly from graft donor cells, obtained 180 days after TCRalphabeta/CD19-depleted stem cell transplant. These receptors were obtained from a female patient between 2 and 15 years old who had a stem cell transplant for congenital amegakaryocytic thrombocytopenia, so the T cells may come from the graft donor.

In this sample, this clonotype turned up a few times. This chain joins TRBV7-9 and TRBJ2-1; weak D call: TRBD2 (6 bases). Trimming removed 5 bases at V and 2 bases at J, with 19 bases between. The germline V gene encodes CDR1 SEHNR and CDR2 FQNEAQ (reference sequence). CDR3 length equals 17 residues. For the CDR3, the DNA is TGTGCCAGCAGCCCCGGCTTTTCGGCGGGAACCTACAATGAGCAGTTCTTC. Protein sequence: CASSPGFSAGTYNEQFF.

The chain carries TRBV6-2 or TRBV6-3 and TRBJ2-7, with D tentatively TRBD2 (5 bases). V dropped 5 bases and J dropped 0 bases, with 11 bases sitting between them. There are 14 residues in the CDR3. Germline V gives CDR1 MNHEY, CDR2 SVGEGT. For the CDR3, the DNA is TGTGCCAGCAGTGAGGACTTGAGCTCCTACGAGCAGTACTTC. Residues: CASSEDLSSYEQYF.

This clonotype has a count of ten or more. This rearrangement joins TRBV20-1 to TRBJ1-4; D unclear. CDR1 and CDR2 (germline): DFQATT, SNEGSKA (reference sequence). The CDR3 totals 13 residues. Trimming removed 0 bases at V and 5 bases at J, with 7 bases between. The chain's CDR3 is CSARDPGNEKLFF. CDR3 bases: TGCAGTGCTAGAGATCCCGGGAATGAAAAACTGTTTTTT.

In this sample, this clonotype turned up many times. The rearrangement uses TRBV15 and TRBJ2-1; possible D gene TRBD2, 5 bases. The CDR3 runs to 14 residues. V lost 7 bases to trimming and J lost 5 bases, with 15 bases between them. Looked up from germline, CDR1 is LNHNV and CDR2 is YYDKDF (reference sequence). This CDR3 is CATTQADPHNEQFF. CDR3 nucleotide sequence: TGTGCCACCACCCAAGCGGACCCACACAATGAGCAGTTCTTC. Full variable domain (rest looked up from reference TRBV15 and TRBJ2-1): DAMVIQNPRYQVTQFGKPVTLSCSQTLNHNVMYWYQQKSSQAPKLLFHYYDKDFNNEADTPDNFQSRRPNTSFCFLDIRSPGLGDTAMYLCATTQADPHNEQFFGPGTRLTVL.

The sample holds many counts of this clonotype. CDR3 coding DNA: TGTGCCAGCAAAGATTGGGATGAAAAACTGTTTTTT. Protein sequence: CASKDWDEKLFF. The chain combines TRBV6-6 with TRBJ1-4; D gene ambiguous. The V gene lost 7 bases and the J gene lost 6 bases, with 9 bases spanning the gap. This CDR3 spans 12 amino acids. CDR1 is MNHNY and CDR2 is SVGAGI in the germline V gene (reference sequence).

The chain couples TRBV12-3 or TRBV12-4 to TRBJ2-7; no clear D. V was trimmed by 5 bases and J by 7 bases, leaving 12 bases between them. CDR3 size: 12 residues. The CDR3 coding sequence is TGTGCCAGCAGTAAACTCCCGTGGGAGCAGTACTTC. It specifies CASSKLPWEQYF.

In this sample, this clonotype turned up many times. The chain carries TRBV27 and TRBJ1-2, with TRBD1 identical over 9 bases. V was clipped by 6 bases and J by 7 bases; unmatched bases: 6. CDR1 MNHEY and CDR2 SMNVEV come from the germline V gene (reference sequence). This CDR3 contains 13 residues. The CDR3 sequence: CASRFRTGAGYTF. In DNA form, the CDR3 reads TGTGCCAGCAGATTCCGGACAGGGGCTGGCTACACCTTC.

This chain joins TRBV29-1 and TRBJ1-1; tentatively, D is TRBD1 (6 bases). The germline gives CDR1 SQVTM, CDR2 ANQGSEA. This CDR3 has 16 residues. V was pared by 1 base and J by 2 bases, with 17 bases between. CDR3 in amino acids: CSVEAPRGGDNTEAFF. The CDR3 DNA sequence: TGCAGCGTTGAAGCCCCCAGGGGAGGGGATAACACTGAAGCTTTCTTT.

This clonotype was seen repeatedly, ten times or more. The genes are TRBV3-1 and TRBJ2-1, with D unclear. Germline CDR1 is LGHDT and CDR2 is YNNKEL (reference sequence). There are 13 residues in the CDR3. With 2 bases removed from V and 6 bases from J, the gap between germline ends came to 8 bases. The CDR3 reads CASSQKGSNEQFF. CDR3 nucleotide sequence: TGTGCCAGCAGCCAAAAAGGGTCCAATGAGCAGTTCTTC.

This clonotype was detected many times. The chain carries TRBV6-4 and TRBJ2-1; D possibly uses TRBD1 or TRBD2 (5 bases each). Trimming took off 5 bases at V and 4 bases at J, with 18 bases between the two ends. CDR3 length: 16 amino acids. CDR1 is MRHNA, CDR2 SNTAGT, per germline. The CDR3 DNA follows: TGTGCCAGCAGTTGGACACCCATCGGGGATTACAATGAGCAGTTCTTC. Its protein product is CASSWTPIGDYNEQFF.

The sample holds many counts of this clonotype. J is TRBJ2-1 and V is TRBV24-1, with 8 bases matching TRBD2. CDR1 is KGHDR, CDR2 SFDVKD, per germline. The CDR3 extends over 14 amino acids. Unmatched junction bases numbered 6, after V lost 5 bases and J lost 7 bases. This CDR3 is CATSGTGGGNEQFF. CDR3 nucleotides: TGTGCCACCAGTGGGACGGGAGGGGGTAATGAGCAGTTCTTC.

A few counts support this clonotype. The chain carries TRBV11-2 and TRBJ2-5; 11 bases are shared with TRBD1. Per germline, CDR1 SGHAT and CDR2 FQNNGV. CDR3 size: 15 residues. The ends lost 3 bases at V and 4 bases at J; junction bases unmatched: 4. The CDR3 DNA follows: TGTGCCAGCAGCTTTGGGACAGGGGGAGGAGAGACCCAGTACTTC. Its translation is CASSFGTGGGETQYF.

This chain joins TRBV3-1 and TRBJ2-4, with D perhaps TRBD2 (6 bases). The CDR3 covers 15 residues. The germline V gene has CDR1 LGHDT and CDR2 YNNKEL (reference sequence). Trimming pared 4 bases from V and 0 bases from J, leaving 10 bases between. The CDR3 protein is CASSPLGRAKNIQYF. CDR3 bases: TGTGCCAGCAGCCCACTCGGGAGAGCCAAAAACATTCAGTACTTC.

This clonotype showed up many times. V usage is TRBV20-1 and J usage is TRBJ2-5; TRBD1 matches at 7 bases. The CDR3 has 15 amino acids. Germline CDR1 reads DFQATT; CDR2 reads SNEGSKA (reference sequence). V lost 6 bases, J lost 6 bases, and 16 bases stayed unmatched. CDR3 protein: CSADRVSPQRKTQYF. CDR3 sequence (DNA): TGCAGTGCCGACAGGGTCAGCCCCCAACGAAAGACCCAGTACTTC.

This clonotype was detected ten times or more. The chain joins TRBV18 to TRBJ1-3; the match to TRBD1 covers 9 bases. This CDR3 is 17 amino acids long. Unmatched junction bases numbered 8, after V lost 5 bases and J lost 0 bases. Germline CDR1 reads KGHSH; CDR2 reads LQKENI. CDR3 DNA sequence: TGTGCCAGCTCAACCCCGGACAGGGGACGCTCTGGAAACACCATATATTTT. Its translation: CASSTPDRGRSGNTIYF.

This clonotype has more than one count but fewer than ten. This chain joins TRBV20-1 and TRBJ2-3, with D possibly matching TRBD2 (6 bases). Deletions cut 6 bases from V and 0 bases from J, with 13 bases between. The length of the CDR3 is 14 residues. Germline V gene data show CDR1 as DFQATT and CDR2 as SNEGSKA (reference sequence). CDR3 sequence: CSASAGTSTDTQYF. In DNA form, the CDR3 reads TGCAGTGCGTCAGCGGGCACTAGCACAGATACGCAGTATTTT.

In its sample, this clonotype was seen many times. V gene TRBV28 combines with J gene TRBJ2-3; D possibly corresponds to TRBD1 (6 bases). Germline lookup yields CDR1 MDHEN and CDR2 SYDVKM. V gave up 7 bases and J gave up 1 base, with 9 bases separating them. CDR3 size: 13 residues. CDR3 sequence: CASIPGGTDTQYF. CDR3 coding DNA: TGTGCCAGCATCCCAGGGGGCACAGATACGCAGTATTTT.

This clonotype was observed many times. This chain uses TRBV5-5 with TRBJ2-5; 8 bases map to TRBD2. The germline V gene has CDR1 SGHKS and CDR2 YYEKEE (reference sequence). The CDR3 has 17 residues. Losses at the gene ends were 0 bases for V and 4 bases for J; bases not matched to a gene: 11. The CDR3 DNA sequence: TGTGCCAGCAGCTTGGCCGTGGTAGCGGGACAATCAGAGACCCAGTACTTC. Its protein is CASSLAVVAGQSETQYF.

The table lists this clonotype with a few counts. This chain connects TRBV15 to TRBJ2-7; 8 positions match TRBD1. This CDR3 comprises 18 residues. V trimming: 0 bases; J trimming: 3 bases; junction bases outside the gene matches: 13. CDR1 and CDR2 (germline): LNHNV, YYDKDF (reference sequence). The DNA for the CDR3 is TGTGCCACCAGCAGAGATGCCCAGGGGGCGATCGTCCTCTACGAGCAGTACTTC. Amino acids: CATSRDAQGAIVLYEQYF.

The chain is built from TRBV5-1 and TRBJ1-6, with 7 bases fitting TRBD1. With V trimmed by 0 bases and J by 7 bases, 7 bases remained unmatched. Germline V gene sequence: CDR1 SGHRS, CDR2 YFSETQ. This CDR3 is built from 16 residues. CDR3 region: CASSLGPGTANSPLHF. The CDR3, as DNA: TGCGCCAGCAGCTTGGGACCCGGGACAGCGAATTCACCCCTCCACTTT. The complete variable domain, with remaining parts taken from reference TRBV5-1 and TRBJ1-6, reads KAGVTQTPRYLIKTRGQQVTLSCSPISGHRSVSWYQQTPGQGLQFLFEYFSETQRNKGNFPGRFSGRQFSNSRSEMNVSTLELGDSALYLCASSLGPGTANSPLHFGNGTRLTVT.

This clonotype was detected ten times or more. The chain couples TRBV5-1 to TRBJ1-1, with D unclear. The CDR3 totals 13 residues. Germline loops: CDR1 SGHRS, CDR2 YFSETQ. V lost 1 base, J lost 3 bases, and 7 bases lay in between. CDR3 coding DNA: TGCGCCAGCAGCTTGCTCTCGGACACTGAAGCTTTCTTT. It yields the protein CASSLLSDTEAFF. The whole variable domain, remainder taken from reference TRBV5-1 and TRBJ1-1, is KAGVTQTPRYLIKTRGQQVTLSCSPISGHRSVSWYQQTPGQGLQFLFEYFSETQRNKGNFPGRFSGRQFSNSRSEMNVSTLELGDSALYLCASSLLSDTEAFFGQGTRLTVV.

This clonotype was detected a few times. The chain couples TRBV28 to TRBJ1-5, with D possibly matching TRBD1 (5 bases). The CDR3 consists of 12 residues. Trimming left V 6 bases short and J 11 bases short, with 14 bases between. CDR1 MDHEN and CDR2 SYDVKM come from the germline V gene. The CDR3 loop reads CASRGSQGTQHF. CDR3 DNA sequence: TGTGCCAGCAGGGGTAGTCAGGGCACCCAGCATTTT.